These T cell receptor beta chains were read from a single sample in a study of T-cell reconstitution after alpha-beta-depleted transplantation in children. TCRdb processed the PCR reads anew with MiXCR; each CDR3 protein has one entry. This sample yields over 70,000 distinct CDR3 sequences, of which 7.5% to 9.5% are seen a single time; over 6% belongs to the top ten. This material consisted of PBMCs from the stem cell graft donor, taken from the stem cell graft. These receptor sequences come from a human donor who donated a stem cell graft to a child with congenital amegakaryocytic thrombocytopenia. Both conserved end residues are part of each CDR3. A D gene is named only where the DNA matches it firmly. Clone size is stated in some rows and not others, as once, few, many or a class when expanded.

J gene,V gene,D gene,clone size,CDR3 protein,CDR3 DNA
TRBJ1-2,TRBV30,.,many,CAVSPGDGYTF,TGTGCCGTGTCGCCCGGGGATGGCTACACCTTC
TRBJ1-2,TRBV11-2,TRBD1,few,CASSPRTGTSYGYTF,TGTGCCAGCAGCCCGCGGACAGGGACAAGCTATGGCTACACCTTC
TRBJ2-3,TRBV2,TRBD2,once,CASSETSGTDTQYF,TGTGCCAGCAGTGAAACTAGCGGGACAGATACGCAGTATTTT
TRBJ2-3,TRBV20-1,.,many,CSARRREITDTQYF,TGCAGTGCTAGACGGCGGGAAATCACAGATACGCAGTATTTT
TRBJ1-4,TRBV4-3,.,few,CASSLHSGQNEKLFF,TGCGCCAGCAGCCTACACTCAGGCCAGAATGAAAAACTGTTTTTT
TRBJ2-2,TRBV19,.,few,CASSVPGLGTGELFF,TGTGCCAGTTCTGTCCCGGGATTAGGTACCGGGGAGCTGTTTTTT
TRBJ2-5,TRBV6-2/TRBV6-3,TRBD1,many,CASSGQGEETQYF,TGTGCCAGCAGCGGACAGGGGGAAGAGACCCAGTACTTC
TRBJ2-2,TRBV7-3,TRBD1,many,CASSLTGQALVTGELFF,TGTGCCAGCAGCTTAACCGGACAGGCCCTAGTCACCGGGGAGCTGTTTTTT
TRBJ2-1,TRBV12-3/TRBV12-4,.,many,CASSLVGSGNNEQFF,TGTGCCAGCAGTTTAGTAGGGAGTGGGAACAATGAGCAGTTCTTC
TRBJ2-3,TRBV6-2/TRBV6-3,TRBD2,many,CASSRRLAGARADTQYF,TGTGCCAGCAGTCGCCGACTAGCGGGAGCTCGCGCAGATACGCAGTATTTT
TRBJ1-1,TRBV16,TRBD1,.,CASSADRGGAFF,TGTGCCAGCAGCGCTGACAGGGGGGGAGCTTTCTTT
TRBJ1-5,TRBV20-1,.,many,CSAREFTGPITRPQHF,TGCAGTGCTAGAGAGTTCACGGGCCCGATCACGCGGCCCCAGCATTTT
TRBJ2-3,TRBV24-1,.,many,CATSDLVFGTQYF,TGTGCCACCAGTGATTTAGTATTCGGTACGCAGTATTTT
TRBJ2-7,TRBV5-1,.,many,CASSLEIAASYEQYF,TGCGCCAGCAGCTTGGAGATAGCGGCCTCCTACGAGCAGTACTTC
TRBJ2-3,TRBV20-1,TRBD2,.,CSARGSGGADTQYF,TGCAGTGCTAGAGGTAGCGGGGGGGCCGATACGCAGTATTTT
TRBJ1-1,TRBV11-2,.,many,CASSLSFGVTEAFF,TGTGCCAGCAGCTTAAGCTTTGGGGTTACTGAAGCTTTCTTT
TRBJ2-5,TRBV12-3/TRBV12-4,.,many,CASSPVPRGETQYF,TGTGCCAGCAGTCCCGTCCCAAGAGGGGAGACCCAGTACTTC
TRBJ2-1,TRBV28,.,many,CASSSVAVIQEQFF,TGTGCCAGCAGTTCGGTGGCAGTTATCCAGGAGCAGTTCTTC
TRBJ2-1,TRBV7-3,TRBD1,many,CASSLGTGGNNEQFF,TGTGCCAGCAGCCTGGGGACAGGGGGTAATAATGAGCAGTTCTTC
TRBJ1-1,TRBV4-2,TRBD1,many,CASSQGDRGANTEAFF,TGTGCCAGCAGCCAAGGGGACAGGGGAGCGAACACTGAAGCTTTCTTT
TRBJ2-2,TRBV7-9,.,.,CASSPTSTMDTGELFF,TGTGCCAGCAGTCCGACAAGCACCATGGACACCGGGGAGCTGTTTTTT
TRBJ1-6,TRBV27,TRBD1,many,CASSPRGLYNSPLHF,TGTGCCAGCAGCCCCAGGGGGCTTTATAATTCACCCCTCCACTTT
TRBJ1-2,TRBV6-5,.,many,CASRLADIVYGYTF,TGTGCCAGCAGATTGGCGGACATCGTCTATGGCTACACCTTC
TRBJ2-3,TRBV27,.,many,CASSFAAAVQPDTQYF,TGTGCCAGCAGTTTTGCGGCGGCGGTGCAGCCAGATACGCAGTATTTT
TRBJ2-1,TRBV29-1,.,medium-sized,CSGMEVGNEQFF,TGCAGCGGGATGGAGGTTGGGAATGAGCAGTTCTTC
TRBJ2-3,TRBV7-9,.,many,CASSSTGTTDTQYF,TGTGCCAGCAGCTCGACCGGGACTACAGATACGCAGTATTTT
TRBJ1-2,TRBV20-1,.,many,CSASYPSGVANYGYTF,TGCAGTGCTAGCTACCCTAGTGGCGTGGCTAACTATGGCTACACCTTC
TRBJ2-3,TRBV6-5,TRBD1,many,CASSTGVGGTDTQYF,TGTGCCAGCAGTACAGGGGTTGGGGGCACAGATACGCAGTATTTT
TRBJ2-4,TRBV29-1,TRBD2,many,CSIAGEAKNIQYF,TGCAGTATAGCGGGAGAAGCCAAAAACATTCAGTACTTC
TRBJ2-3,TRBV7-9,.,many,CASSPSVGTDTQYF,TGTGCCAGCAGCCCCTCAGTAGGGACAGATACGCAGTATTTT
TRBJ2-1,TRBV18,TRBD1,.,CASSLNSGQGPNEQFF,TGTGCCAGCTCACTAAACTCGGGACAGGGACCCAATGAGCAGTTCTTC
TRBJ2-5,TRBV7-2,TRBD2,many,CASSYESGRIETQYF,TGTGCCAGCAGCTACGAGAGCGGGAGGATTGAGACCCAGTACTTC
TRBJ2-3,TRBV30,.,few,CAGGGTDTQYF,TGTGCAGGGGGGGGCACAGATACGCAGTATTTT
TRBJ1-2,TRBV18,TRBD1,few,CASSPQTGTANYGYTF,TGTGCCAGCTCCCCCCAAACGGGGACAGCTAACTATGGCTACACCTTC
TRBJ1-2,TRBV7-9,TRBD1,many,CASSRIRDREFGYTF,TGTGCCAGCAGCCGAATTCGGGACAGGGAATTTGGCTACACCTTC
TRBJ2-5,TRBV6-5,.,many,CASSSEQTKETQYF,TGTGCCAGCAGTTCTGAACAGACTAAAGAGACCCAGTACTTC
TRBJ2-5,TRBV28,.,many,CASRVPSLGTQYF,TGTGCCAGCAGGGTCCCGTCACTGGGGACCCAGTACTTC
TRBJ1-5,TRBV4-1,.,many,CASSPLGQGPQHF,TGCGCCAGCAGCCCCTTAGGTCAGGGGCCCCAGCATTTT
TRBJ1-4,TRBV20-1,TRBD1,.,CSARATGGAEKLFF,TGCAGTGCTAGGGCTACAGGGGGCGCGGAAAAACTGTTTTTT
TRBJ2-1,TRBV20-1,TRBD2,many,CSAREGTSGSYNEQFF,TGCAGTGCTAGAGAGGGAACTAGCGGGAGTTACAATGAGCAGTTCTTC
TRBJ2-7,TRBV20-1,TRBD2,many,CSGRGGQKLLYEQYF,TGCAGTGGCCGGGGGGGCCAGAAGCTCCTCTACGAGCAGTACTTC
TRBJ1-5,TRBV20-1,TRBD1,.,CSANSGQGVQPQHF,TGCAGTGCTAATAGCGGACAGGGGGTACAGCCCCAGCATTTT